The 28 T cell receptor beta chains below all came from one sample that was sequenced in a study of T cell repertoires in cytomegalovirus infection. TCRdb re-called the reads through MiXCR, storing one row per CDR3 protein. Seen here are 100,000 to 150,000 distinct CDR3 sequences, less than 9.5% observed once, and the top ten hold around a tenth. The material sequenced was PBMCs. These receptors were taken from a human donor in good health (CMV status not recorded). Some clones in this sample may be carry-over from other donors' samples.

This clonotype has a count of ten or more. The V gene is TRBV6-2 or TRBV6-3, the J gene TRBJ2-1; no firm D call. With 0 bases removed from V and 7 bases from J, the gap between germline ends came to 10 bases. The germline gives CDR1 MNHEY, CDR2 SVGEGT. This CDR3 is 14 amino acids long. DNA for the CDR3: TGTGCCAGCAGTTACTCAGCCATAAGGAATGAGCAGTTCTTC. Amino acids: CASSYSAIRNEQFF.

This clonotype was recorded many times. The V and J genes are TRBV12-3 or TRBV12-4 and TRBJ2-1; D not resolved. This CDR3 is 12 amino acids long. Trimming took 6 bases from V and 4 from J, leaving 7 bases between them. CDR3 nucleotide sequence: TGTGCCAGCAGGTCCAGTTACAATGAGCAGTTCTTC. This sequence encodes CASRSSYNEQFF.

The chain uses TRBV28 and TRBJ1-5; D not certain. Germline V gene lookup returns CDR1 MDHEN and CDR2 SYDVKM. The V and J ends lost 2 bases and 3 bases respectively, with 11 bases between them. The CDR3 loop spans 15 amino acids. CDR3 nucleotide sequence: TGTGCCAGCAGTTTAAGTTACAGATCCAATCAGCCCCAGCATTTT. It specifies CASSLSYRSNQPQHF.

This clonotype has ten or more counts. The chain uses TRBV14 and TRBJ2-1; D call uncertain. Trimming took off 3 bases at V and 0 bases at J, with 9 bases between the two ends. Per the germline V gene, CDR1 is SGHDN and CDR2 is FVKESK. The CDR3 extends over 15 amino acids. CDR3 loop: CASSHPSASYNEQFF. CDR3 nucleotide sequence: TGTGCCAGCAGCCACCCCTCGGCCTCCTACAATGAGCAGTTCTTC.

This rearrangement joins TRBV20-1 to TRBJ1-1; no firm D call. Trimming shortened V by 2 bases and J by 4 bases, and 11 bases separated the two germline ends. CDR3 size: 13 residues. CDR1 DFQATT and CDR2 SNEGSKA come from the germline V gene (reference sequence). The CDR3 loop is CSARWGKGTEAFF. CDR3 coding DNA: TGCAGTGCTAGATGGGGAAAGGGCACTGAAGCTTTCTTT.

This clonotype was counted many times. The CDR3 reads CSARESGLLNQPQHF. The DNA for the CDR3 is TGCAGTGCTAGAGAGAGCGGTCTGCTCAATCAGCCCCAGCATTTT. This sequence joins TRBV20-1 and TRBJ1-5; no reliable D call. The CDR3 loop spans 15 amino acids. V was trimmed by 0 bases and J by 3 bases, leaving 12 bases between them. CDR1 is DFQATT and CDR2 is SNEGSKA in the germline V gene (reference sequence).

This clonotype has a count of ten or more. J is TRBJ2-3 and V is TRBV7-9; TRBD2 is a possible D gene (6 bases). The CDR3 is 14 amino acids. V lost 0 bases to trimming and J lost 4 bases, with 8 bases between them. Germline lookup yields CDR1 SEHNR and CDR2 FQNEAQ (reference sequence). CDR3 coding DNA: TGTGCCAGCAGCTTAGCGGGCGGGGCAGATACGCAGTATTTT. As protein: CASSLAGGADTQYF.

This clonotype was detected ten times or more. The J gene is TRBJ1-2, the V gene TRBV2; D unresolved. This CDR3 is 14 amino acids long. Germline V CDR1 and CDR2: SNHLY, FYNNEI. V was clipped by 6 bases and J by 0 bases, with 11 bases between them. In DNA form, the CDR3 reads TGTGCCAGCAGGGCTACAGCTACTAACTATGGCTACACCTTC. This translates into CASRATATNYGYTF.

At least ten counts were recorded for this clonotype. Here the CDR3 DNA reads TGTGCCAGCAGCGCAGGACGCGCCATTCTAAACACCATATATTTT. It codes for CASSAGRAILNTIYF. This chain joins TRBV3-1 and TRBJ1-3, with D uncertain. The germline V gene has CDR1 LGHDT and CDR2 YNNKEL (reference sequence). CDR3 length equals 15 residues. V was trimmed by 5 bases and J by 6 bases, leaving 17 bases between them.

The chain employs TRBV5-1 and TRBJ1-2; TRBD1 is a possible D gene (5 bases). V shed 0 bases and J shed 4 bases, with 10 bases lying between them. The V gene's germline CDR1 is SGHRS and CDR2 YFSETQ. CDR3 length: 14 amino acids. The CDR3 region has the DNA TGCGCCAGCAGCTTGGGTCGGGGCTCCTATGGCTACACCTTC. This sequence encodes CASSLGRGSYGYTF.

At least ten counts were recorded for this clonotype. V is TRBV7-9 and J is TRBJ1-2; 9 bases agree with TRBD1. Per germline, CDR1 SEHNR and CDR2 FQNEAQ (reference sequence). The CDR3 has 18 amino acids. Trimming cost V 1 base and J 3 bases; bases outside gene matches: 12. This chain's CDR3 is CASSLGTGQGQLYYGYTF. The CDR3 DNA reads TGTGCCAGCAGCTTAGGGACGGGACAGGGCCAACTTTACTATGGCTACACCTTC.

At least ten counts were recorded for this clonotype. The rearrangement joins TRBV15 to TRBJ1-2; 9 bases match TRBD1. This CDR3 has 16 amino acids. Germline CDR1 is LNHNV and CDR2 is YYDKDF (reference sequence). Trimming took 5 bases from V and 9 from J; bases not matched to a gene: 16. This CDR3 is CATSSETRRDRASYTF. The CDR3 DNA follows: TGTGCCACCAGCTCAGAGACCCGCCGGGACAGGGCTAGCTACACCTTC.

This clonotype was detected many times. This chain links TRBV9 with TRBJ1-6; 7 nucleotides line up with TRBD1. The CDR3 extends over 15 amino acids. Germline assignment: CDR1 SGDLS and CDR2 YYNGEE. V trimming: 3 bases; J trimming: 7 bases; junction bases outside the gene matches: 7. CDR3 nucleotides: TGTGCCAGCAGCGGGGCCGGGACAGTAAATTCACCCCTCCACTTT. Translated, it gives CASSGAGTVNSPLHF. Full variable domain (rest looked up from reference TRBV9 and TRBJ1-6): DSGVTQTPKHLITATGQRVTLRCSPRSGDLSVYWYQQSLDQGLQFLIQYYNGEERAKGNILERFSAQQFPDLHSELNLSSLELGDSALYFCASSGAGTVNSPLHFGNGTRLTVT.

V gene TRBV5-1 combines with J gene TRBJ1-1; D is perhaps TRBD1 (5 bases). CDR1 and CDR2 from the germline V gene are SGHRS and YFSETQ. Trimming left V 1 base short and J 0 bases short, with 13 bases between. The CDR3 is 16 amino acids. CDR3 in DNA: TGCGCCAGCAGCTTGACGGGGGACGGTATGAACACTGAAGCTTTCTTT. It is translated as CASSLTGDGMNTEAFF.

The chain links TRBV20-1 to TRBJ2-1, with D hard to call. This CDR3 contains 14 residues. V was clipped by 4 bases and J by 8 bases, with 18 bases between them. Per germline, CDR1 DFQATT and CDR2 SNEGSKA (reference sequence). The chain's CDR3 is CSANPLGQSDEQFF. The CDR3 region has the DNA TGCAGTGCTAACCCTCTCGGGCAGAGCGATGAGCAGTTCTTC.

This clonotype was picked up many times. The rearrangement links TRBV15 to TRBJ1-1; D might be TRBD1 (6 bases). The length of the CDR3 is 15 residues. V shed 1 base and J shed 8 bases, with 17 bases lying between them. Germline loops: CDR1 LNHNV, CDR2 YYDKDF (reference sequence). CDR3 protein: CATSRAGSGAKEAFF. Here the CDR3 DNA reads TGTGCCACCAGCAGAGCGGGGTCAGGGGCGAAAGAAGCTTTCTTT.

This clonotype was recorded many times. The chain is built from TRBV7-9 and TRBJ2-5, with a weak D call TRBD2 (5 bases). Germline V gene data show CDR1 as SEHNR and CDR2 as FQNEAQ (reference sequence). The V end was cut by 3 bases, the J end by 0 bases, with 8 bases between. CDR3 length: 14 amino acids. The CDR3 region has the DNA TGTGCCAGCAGCTTCGAGGGCTACCAAGAGACCCAGTACTTC. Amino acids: CASSFEGYQETQYF.

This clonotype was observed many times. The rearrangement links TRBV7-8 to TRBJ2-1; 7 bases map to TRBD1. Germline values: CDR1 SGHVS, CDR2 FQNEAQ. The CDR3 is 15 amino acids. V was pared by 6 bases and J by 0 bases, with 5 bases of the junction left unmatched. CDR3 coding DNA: TGTGCCAGCAGACATGACAGGGACTCCTACAATGAGCAGTTCTTC. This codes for CASRHDRDSYNEQFF.

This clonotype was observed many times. This chain's CDR3 is CASSWGTQGPNTGELFF. The DNA for the CDR3 is TGTGCCAGCAGTTGGGGGACTCAGGGACCGAACACCGGGGAGCTGTTTTTT. This chain links TRBV6-6 with TRBJ2-2; D is perhaps TRBD2 (6 bases). The CDR3 is 17 amino acids. Germline values: CDR1 MNHNY, CDR2 SVGAGI (reference sequence). Trimming took 4 bases from V and 0 from J, leaving 15 bases between them.

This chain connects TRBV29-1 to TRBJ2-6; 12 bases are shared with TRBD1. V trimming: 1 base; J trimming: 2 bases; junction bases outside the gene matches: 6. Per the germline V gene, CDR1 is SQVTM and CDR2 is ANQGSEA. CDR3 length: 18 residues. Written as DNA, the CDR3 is TGCAGCGTTGAAGTCGCCGGGACAGGGGGCGCTGGGGCCAACGTCCTGACTTTC. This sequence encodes CSVEVAGTGGAGANVLTF.

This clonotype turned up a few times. Here the CDR3 DNA reads TGTGCCAGCAGCCCGGGACCCGCCTACGAGCAGTACTTC. This codes for CASSPGPAYEQYF. This rearrangement joins TRBV7-9 to TRBJ2-7; TRBD1 or TRBD2 may be the D gene (5 bases each). V lost 5 bases, J lost 2 bases, and 10 bases lay in between. The CDR3 totals 13 residues. From germline, CDR1 is SEHNR and CDR2 FQNEAQ (reference sequence).

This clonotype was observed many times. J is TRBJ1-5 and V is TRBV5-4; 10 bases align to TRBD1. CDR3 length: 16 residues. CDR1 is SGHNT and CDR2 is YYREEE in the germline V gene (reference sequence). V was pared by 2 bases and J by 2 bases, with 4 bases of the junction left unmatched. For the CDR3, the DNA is TGTGCCAGCAGCTTCGGGACAGGGGTGGGCAATCAGCCCCAGCATTTT. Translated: CASSFGTGVGNQPQHF.

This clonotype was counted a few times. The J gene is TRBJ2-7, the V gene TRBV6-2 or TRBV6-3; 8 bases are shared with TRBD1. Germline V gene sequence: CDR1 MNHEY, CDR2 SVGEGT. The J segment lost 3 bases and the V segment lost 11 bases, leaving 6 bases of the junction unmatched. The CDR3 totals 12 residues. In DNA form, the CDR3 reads TGTGCCGCCGGACAGGGTCTCTACGAGCAGTACTTC. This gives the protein CAAGQGLYEQYF.

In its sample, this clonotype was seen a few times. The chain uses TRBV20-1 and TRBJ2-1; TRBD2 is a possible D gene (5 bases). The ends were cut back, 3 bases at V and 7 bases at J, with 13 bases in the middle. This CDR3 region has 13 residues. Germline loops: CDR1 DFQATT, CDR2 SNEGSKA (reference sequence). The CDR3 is CSARPEGPNEQFF. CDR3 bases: TGCAGTGCTAGGCCCGAGGGCCCGAATGAGCAGTTCTTC.

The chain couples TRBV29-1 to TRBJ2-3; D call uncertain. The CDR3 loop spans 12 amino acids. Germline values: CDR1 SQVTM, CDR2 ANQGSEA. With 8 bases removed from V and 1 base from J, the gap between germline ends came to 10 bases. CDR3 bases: TGCAGCCTCATTGTCGGCACAGATACGCAGTATTTT. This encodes CSLIVGTDTQYF.

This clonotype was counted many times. The CDR3 bases are TGTGCCAGCAGGGGAATCAGGGGGCTCACTGAAGCTTTCTTT. It codes for CASRGIRGLTEAFF. V is TRBV11-2 and J is TRBJ1-1, with TRBD1 identical over 8 bases. Germline trimming cut 6 bases from V and 4 bases from J; bases unmatched to any gene: 7. From germline, CDR1 is SGHAT and CDR2 FQNNGV. This CDR3 region has 14 residues.

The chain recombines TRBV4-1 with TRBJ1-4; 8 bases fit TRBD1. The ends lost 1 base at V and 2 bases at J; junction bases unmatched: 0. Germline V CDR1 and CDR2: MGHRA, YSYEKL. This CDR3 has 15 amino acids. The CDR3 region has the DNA TGCGCCAGCAGCCAAGGACAGGGGACTAATGAAAAACTGTTTTTT. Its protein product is CASSQGQGTNEKLFF.

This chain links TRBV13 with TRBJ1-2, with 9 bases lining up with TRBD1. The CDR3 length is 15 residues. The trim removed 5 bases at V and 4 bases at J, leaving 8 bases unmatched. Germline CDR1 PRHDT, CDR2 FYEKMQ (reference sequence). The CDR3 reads CASSPRQGDVYGYTF. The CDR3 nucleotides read TGTGCCAGCAGCCCAAGACAGGGGGATGTCTATGGCTACACCTTC.